The 31 T cell receptor beta chains below all came from one sample that was sequenced in a study of CD8+CD57+ T cells in acquired aplastic anemia. TCR beta VDJ and CDR3 profiling used genomic DNA as template. TCRdb re-called the reads through MiXCR, storing one row per CDR3 protein. The sample includes approximately 70,000 distinct CDR3 sequences, roughly 54% seen only once; the top ten take roughly 2.5%. The material sequenced was sorted CD4+, CD8+, or CD8+CD57+ T cells (not recorded which) from PBMCs. Receptors originate from a human donor in good health, serving as a control.

At least ten counts were recorded for this clonotype. This chain joins TRBV12-3 or TRBV12-4 and TRBJ2-7, with 8 bases aligning to TRBD1. CDR3 length equals 15 residues. J was trimmed by 4 bases and V by 4 bases; bases with no gene match: 9. The CDR3 coding sequence is TGTGCCAGCAGTTCAGCCGGGACAGGCCTTTACGAGCAGTACTTC. Translating gives CASSSAGTGLYEQYF.

The rearrangement uses TRBV10-3 and TRBJ1-3; D remains unclear. The germline gives CDR1 ENHRY, CDR2 SYGVKD. This CDR3 comprises 13 residues. Trimming pared 3 bases from V and 4 bases from J, leaving 7 bases between. The CDR3 here is CAISEYGGNTIYF. In DNA form, the CDR3 reads TGTGCCATCAGTGAATACGGGGGAAACACCATATATTTT.

The V gene is TRBV29-1, the J gene TRBJ2-1, with 9 positions matching TRBD2. After removal of 5 bases from V and 6 bases from J, the junction contained 11 bases not matched to a gene. The CDR3 has 15 amino acids. Germline CDR1 reads SQVTM; CDR2 reads ANQGSEA. The CDR3 here is CSVRGKGLAGNEQFF. For the CDR3, the DNA is TGCAGCGTTCGGGGAAAGGGACTAGCAGGCAATGAGCAGTTCTTC.

This clonotype appeared many times. The chain is built from TRBV5-5 and TRBJ2-7; TRBD1 matches at 7 bases. The CDR3 has 16 residues. Germline loops: CDR1 SGHKS, CDR2 YYEKEE (reference sequence). V lost 0 bases to trimming and J lost 0 bases; unmatched junction nucleotides: 6. CDR3 residues: CASSLVGGQVSYEQYF. In DNA form, the CDR3 reads TGTGCCAGCAGCTTGGTCGGAGGACAGGTCTCCTACGAGCAGTACTTC.

In the case of this clonotype: Given a much more abundant clone one base away, this may be a read error. The rearrangement links TRBV6-1 to TRBJ2-1; D may be TRBD1 (7 bases). This CDR3 region has 15 residues. The germline V and J ends were trimmed by 6 bases and 8 bases, with 20 bases remaining between them. CDR1 is MNHNS, CDR2 SASEGT, per germline. The CDR3: CASSRAGQRYDEQFF. The CDR3 nucleotides are TGTGCCAGCAGCCGCGCGGGACAGAGATACGATGAGCAGTTCTTC.

As to this clonotype: At one of its ends the junction is not consistent with the germline gene, which may arise from a read error. The V gene is TRBV10-3, the J gene TRBJ1-5; the D gene is possibly TRBD1 (5 bases). The CDR3 totals 12 residues. From germline, CDR1 is ENHRY and CDR2 SYGVKD. The CDR3 here is CASSIEQEPQHF. As DNA, the CDR3 is TGTGCCAGCAGTATAGAACAGGAGCCCCAGCATTTT.

V usage is TRBV2 and J usage is TRBJ1-5, with a tentative D call TRBD1 (5 bases). Germline CDR1 and CDR2: SNHLY and FYNNEI. The CDR3 spans 15 residues. The V and J ends lost 5 bases and 0 bases respectively, with 11 bases between them. For the CDR3, the DNA is TGTGCCAGCAGTTACGACAGTTATAGCAATCAGCCCCAGCATTTT. Protein product: CASSYDSYSNQPQHF.

This clonotype is classed as medium-sized (0.01 to 0.1%). The chain carries TRBV29-1 and TRBJ1-1; no clear D. The V end was cut by 4 bases, the J end by 4 bases, with 10 bases between. The germline V gene encodes CDR1 SQVTM and CDR2 ANQGSEA. The CDR3 has 12 residues. CDR3 coding DNA: TGCAGCGTTGTCTCCGGGAGCACTGAAGCTTTCTTT. Its protein is CSVVSGSTEAFF.

V gene TRBV2 combines with J gene TRBJ2-7; D is perhaps TRBD2 (6 bases). V was pared by 8 bases and J by 7 bases, with 15 bases between. CDR1 is SNHLY and CDR2 is FYNNEI in the germline V gene. This CDR3 region has 12 residues. The CDR3 nucleotides read TGTGCCAGCGGGGGGTCGGGGCTGGAGCAGTACTTC. As protein: CASGGSGLEQYF.

The gene calls are TRBV11-2 and TRBJ1-6; D may be TRBD1 (5 bases). The V gene's germline CDR1 is SGHAT and CDR2 FQNNGV. This CDR3 has 17 amino acids. V was clipped by 4 bases and J by 8 bases, with 21 bases between them. CDR3 amino acids: CASSSMHGGLLHSPLHF. CDR3 in DNA: TGTGCCAGCAGCTCAATGCATGGGGGACTTCTACATTCACCCCTCCACTTT.

This chain joins TRBV11-2 and TRBJ1-6; perhaps TRBD1 as D (6 bases). CDR1 and CDR2 (germline): SGHAT, FQNNGV. The CDR3 sequence is 15 residues long. Trimming stripped 5 bases from V and 5 bases from J, with 13 bases between. The CDR3 sequence is CASSHRTAHNSPLHF. The CDR3 DNA is TGTGCCAGCAGCCACCGGACAGCCCATAATTCACCCCTCCACTTT.

A single count supports this clonotype. This chain joins TRBV2 and TRBJ2-3; TRBD2 matches 12 bases. Germline CDR1 reads SNHLY; CDR2 reads FYNNEI. The CDR3 loop spans 18 amino acids. Trimming took 2 bases from V and 4 from J; bases not matched to a gene: 10. CDR3 residues: CASSERWTSGNPPDTQYF. In nucleotides, the CDR3 is TGTGCCAGCAGTGAACGTTGGACTAGCGGGAATCCCCCAGATACGCAGTATTTT.

Remarks on this clonotype: A much larger clone is a single base away; this may be a read error. The V call is TRBV15, the J call TRBJ2-1; D gene unclear. CDR3 length: 13 amino acids. The V end lost 10 bases, the J end lost 5 bases, and 15 bases lay between the germline ends. The germline V gene encodes CDR1 LNHNV and CDR2 YYDKDF (reference sequence). The CDR3 sequence is CASSPVRDNEQFF. DNA for the CDR3: TGTGCCAGCTCACCCGTGAGAGACAATGAGCAGTTCTTC.

By sample share, this clonotype is medium-sized. The chain uses TRBV2 and TRBJ2-7, with 8 bases identical to TRBD2. The germline CDR1 and CDR2 sequences are SNHLY and FYNNEI. The CDR3 extends over 15 amino acids. The ends lost 6 bases at V and 2 bases at J; junction bases unmatched: 9. CDR3: CASRDTSGGTYEQYF. CDR3 sequence (DNA): TGTGCCAGCAGGGATACTAGCGGAGGCACCTACGAGCAGTACTTC.

CDR3 in amino acids: CATSRAEDTQYF. CDR3 sequence (DNA): TGTGCCACCAGTCGTGCCGAAGATACGCAGTATTTT. V is TRBV15 and J is TRBJ2-3; no definite D call. In germline, CDR1 is LNHNV, CDR2 YYDKDF (reference sequence). V lost 6 bases and J 5 bases, leaving 9 bases between the germline ends. CDR3 length: 12 residues.

This chain joins TRBV15 and TRBJ2-7, with a possible D match to TRBD2 (5 bases). Per the germline V gene, CDR1 is LNHNV and CDR2 is YYDKDF (reference sequence). The CDR3 spans 14 residues. Trimming cost V 3 bases and J 3 bases, with 12 bases left between them. The CDR3 DNA reads as TGTGCCACCAGCAGCCAACGGGATTTCTACGAGCAGTACTTC. Its protein is CATSSQRDFYEQYF.

V usage is TRBV19 and J usage is TRBJ1-6; TRBD1 aligns across 9 bases. CDR1 LNHDA and CDR2 SQIVND come from the germline V gene (reference sequence). V lost 5 bases to trimming and J lost 5 bases; unmatched junction nucleotides: 4. There are 15 residues in the CDR3. In DNA form, the CDR3 reads TGTGCCAGTAGTGCGAGGACAGGGGATAATTCACCCCTCCACTTT. Protein product: CASSARTGDNSPLHF.

DNA for the CDR3: TGTGCCAGCAGCTACACGGGACCCACCTACAATGAGCAGTTCTTC. This encodes CASSYTGPTYNEQFF. V usage is TRBV11-1 and J usage is TRBJ2-1, with D perhaps matching TRBD1 or TRBD2 (5 bases each). Germline values: CDR1 SGHAT, CDR2 FQDESV (reference sequence). The CDR3 extends over 15 amino acids. The germline V and J ends were trimmed by 4 bases and 2 bases, with 12 bases remaining between them.

The rearrangement uses TRBV9 and TRBJ1-2; D unclear. CDR1 is SGDLS, CDR2 YYNGEE, per germline. CDR3 length: 12 residues. Trimming stripped 0 bases from V and 11 bases from J, with 11 bases between. The CDR3 sequence: CASSVVGEGYTF. The CDR3 bases are TGTGCCAGCAGCGTAGTCGGGGAGGGATACACCTTC. Filled out from reference TRBV9 and TRBJ1-2, the complete variable domain reads DSGVTQTPKHLITATGQRVTLRCSPRSGDLSVYWYQQSLDQGLQFLIQYYNGEERAKGNILERFSAQQFPDLHSELNLSSLELGDSALYFCASSVVGEGYTFGSGTRLTVV.

This chain links TRBV7-8 with TRBJ2-7; D not certain. CDR3 length: 13 amino acids. Looked up from germline, CDR1 is SGHVS and CDR2 is FQNEAQ. Trimming took off 2 bases at V and 4 bases at J, with 9 bases between the two ends. The CDR3 nucleotides read TGTGCCAGCAGCTTACCCTCGCGGTACGAGCAGTACTTC. Amino acids: CASSLPSRYEQYF.

This clonotype was seen only once. This chain joins TRBV24-1 and TRBJ2-3; TRBD1 matches at 7 bases. V shed 4 bases, J shed 6 bases, and the junction held 3 bases outside the gene matches. There are 13 residues in the CDR3. In germline, CDR1 is KGHDR, CDR2 SFDVKD. DNA for the CDR3: TGTGCCACCAGTGACTACAGGGGCGATACGCAGTATTTT. Protein: CATSDYRGDTQYF.

This clonotype came up once. Lacking the conserved final phenylalanine or tryptophan, this CDR3 likely reflects a read error. V and J are TRBV10-3 and TRBJ2-7; 10 nucleotides match TRBD2. The CDR3 runs to 16 residues. V trimming: 2 bases; J trimming: 4 bases; junction bases outside the gene matches: 8. Germline-derived CDR1 and CDR2 are ENHRY and SYGVKD. CDR3 in amino acids: CAISEGTSETRYEQYL. In DNA, the CDR3 is TGTGCCATCAGTGAGGGGACTAGCGAGACTAGGTACGAGCAGTACCTC.

V is TRBV10-3 and J is TRBJ1-6; D gene unclear. With 2 bases removed from V and 11 bases from J, the gap between germline ends came to 10 bases. Germline loops: CDR1 ENHRY, CDR2 SYGVKD. This CDR3 contains 13 residues. The CDR3 nucleotides are TGTGCCATCAGTGAGGGCAGGCAAGCACCCCTCCACTTT. It specifies CAISEGRQAPLHF.

This clonotype was seen repeatedly, ten times or more. The J gene is TRBJ1-1, the V gene TRBV18; 8 bases are shared with TRBD1. This CDR3 is 14 amino acids long. The V segment lost 2 bases and the J segment 4 bases; nucleotides outside the gene matches: 3. Per germline, CDR1 KGHSH and CDR2 LQKENI. CDR3 sequence reads: CASSPSGGSTEAFF. The CDR3 DNA reads as TGTGCCAGCTCACCATCAGGGGGCAGCACTGAAGCTTTCTTT. Based on the CDR3 plus reference TRBV18 and TRBJ1-1, the full variable domain is NAGVMQNPRHLVRRRGQEARLRCSPMKGHSHVYWYRQLPEEGLKFMVYLQKENIIDESGMPKERFSAEFPKEGPSILRIQQVVRGDSAAYFCASSPSGGSTEAFFGQGTRLTVV.

This clonotype was seen ten or more times. J is TRBJ1-6 and V is TRBV30; maybe TRBD1 (5 bases). V was clipped by 2 bases and J by 6 bases, with 11 bases between them. CDR3 size: 14 residues. In germline, CDR1 is GTSNPN, CDR2 SVGIG (reference sequence). The DNA of the CDR3 is TGTGCCTGGAGTAAGGGGCAGGGTAATTCACCCCTCCACTTT. It yields the protein CAWSKGQGNSPLHF.

This clonotype occurred a few times. The V and J genes are TRBV15 and TRBJ2-7; 8 bases agree with TRBD2. The germline V gene has CDR1 LNHNV and CDR2 YYDKDF (reference sequence). Unmatched junction bases numbered 11, after V lost 8 bases and J lost 5 bases. The CDR3 runs to 14 residues. CDR3 sequence: CATWPAGRGDEQYF. For the CDR3, the DNA is TGTGCCACCTGGCCAGCCGGGAGGGGGGACGAGCAGTACTTC.

The chain links TRBV6-1 to TRBJ1-2, with D maybe TRBD1 (6 bases). Per the germline V gene, CDR1 is MNHNS and CDR2 is SASEGT. Trimming stripped 9 bases from V and 8 bases from J, with 19 bases between. The CDR3 is 13 amino acids. As DNA, the CDR3 is TGTGCCAGTAGGGGGACACTCCTTCGGGGCTACACCTTC. Translated, it gives CASRGTLLRGYTF.

The V and J genes are TRBV15 and TRBJ1-5; D not resolved. V was pared by 0 bases and J by 5 bases, with 8 bases between. The CDR3 totals 14 residues. Per germline, CDR1 LNHNV and CDR2 YYDKDF (reference sequence). For the CDR3, the DNA is TGTGCCACCAGCAGAGAGTGGGGTTATCAGCCCCAGCATTTT. Translating gives CATSREWGYQPQHF.

This sequence joins TRBV15 and TRBJ2-7, with 7 bases identical to TRBD2. Germline V gene data show CDR1 as LNHNV and CDR2 as YYDKDF (reference sequence). This CDR3 has 14 amino acids. With 5 bases clipped from V and 4 bases from J, the junction kept 8 bases outside the gene matches. This CDR3 reads CATSQRDYLYEQYF. The DNA of the CDR3 is TGTGCCACCAGCCAACGGGACTACCTTTACGAGCAGTACTTC.

The count of this clonotype is one. The chain joins TRBV25-1 to TRBJ2-7; a possible D gene is TRBD1 (6 bases). Germline assignment: CDR1 MGHDK and CDR2 SYGVNS. The CDR3 runs to 16 residues. Trimming took 4 bases from V and 4 from J, leaving 20 bases between them. Here the CDR3 reads CASSAEDGTIPYEQYF. The CDR3 DNA is TGTGCCAGCAGTGCTGAGGACGGGACAATACCGTACGAGCAGTACTTC.

This clonotype was observed at least ten times. V gene TRBV5-1 combines with J gene TRBJ2-1, with 10 bases matching TRBD2. Germline CDR1 SGHRS, CDR2 YFSETQ. J was trimmed by 6 bases and V by 3 bases; bases with no gene match: 3. The CDR3 has 14 residues. The CDR3 is CASSWSSGSNEQFF. CDR3 bases: TGCGCCAGCAGCTGGTCTAGCGGGAGCAATGAGCAGTTCTTC.